This TCR beta chain was retrieved from a study of blood T cells in healthy people across ages. Points from the study as a whole: Naive CD4+ cells and diversity were both higher in long-lived donors than in aged donors. PBMCs went unsorted, and a conclusive naive versus antigen-experienced comparison was therefore prevented.

A second roughly 7 to 11 cycle PCR used barcoded and J-beta primers. Each sample provided no less than 2.5 million CDR3-containing paired-end reads. TCRdb ran MiXCR on the 5' RACE reads and lists one entry per CDR3 protein. The sample includes about 1.7 million distinct CDR3 sequences, over 25% of them seen just once. This clonotype was seen a handful of times. Its antigen is unidentified. Each of the donors had around 9 milliliters of peripheral blood drawn into EDTA-treated Vacutainer tubes. The V gene's germline CDR1 is MDHEN and CDR2 SYDVKM. V dropped 2 bases and J dropped 4; count of bases not matched to a gene: 2. The CDR3 covers 15 residues.

Sequencing was carried out using blood. The TCR comes from a woman aged 25 to 39 in good health. This sequence joins TRBV28 and TRBJ1-6; 7 positions agree with TRBD1. In DNA form, the CDR3 reads TGTGCCAGCAGTTTAAGGGACAGTTATAATTCACCCCTCCACTTT. As protein: CASSLRDSYNSPLHF.